The entry below describes one T cell receptor (beta chain). The CDR3 loop spans 17 amino acids. Trimming took 4 bases from V and 3 from J; bases not matched to a gene: 10. Per the germline V gene, CDR1 is SGHNT and CDR2 is YYREEE (reference sequence). The sample comes from a study of blood T cell repertoires in COVID-19. Looking at the study overall: The origin of the acute and convalescent COVID-19 samples was the United States, Italy and Spain.

Study processing details: Reference gene primer amplification gave estimated nucleated cell counts. TCRdb keeps only in-frame clones here, not all; method: immunoSEQ multiplex PCR. V, J and clone size were drawn from that table, and D and trimming were deduced from the DNA. The sample records around 150,000 clones, about three quarters being singletons. This TCR was recovered from a woman aged 80 or older with active or convalescent COVID-19. This chain joins TRBV5-4 and TRBJ2-1, with TRBD2 identical over 10 bases. The sample was peripheral blood. The CDR3 here is CASSTGGLAGDYNEQFF. CDR3 DNA: TGTGCCAGCAGCACCGGAGGTCTAGCGGGGGACTACAATGAGCAGTTCTTC. Using reference TRBV5-4 and TRBJ2-1 for the parts outside the CDR3, the full variable domain is ETGVTQSPTHLIKTRGQQVTLRCSSQSGHNTVSWYQQALGQGPQFIFQYYREEENGRGNFPPRFSGLQFPNYSSELNVNALELDDSALYLCASSTGGLAGDYNEQFFGPGTRLTVL.